These 2 T cell receptor beta chains originate from one sample sequenced in a study of control samples from healthy donors and cancer patients. The table came from immunoSEQ multiplex PCR; TCRdb's copy has only in-frame clones and leaves some out. The table records fewer than 70,000 clones, about 80% of them present only once. The source material was PBMCs. The receptors shown here come from a woman aged 45-60 years with lung cancer.

J is TRBJ1-2 and V is TRBV11-2; D is unresolved. The CDR3 sequence is 11 residues long. CDR1 and CDR2 (germline): SGHAT, FQNNGV. V shed 4 bases and J shed 7 bases, with 7 bases lying between them. The DNA for the CDR3 is TGTGCCAGCAGCTCCTCGGGTGGCTACACCTTC. The encoded protein is CASSSSGGYTF.

The chain carries TRBV6-5 and TRBJ1-1, with unresolved D. Trimming pared 8 bases from V and 6 bases from J, leaving 10 bases between. The V gene's germline CDR1 is MNHEY and CDR2 SVGAGI. This CDR3 contains 11 residues. The chain's CDR3 is CASGRGAEAFF. CDR3 DNA sequence: TGTGCCAGCGGACGCGGCGCTGAAGCTTTCTTT.